One and the same sample provided the 5 T cell receptor beta chains below, sequenced in a study of cytomegalovirus exposure and HLA in healthy donors. The study ran its PCR with 60 Vbeta and 13 Jbeta primers. Generated by immunoSEQ multiplex PCR, the TCRdb table keeps only in-frame clones and is missing some. The sample lists about 190,000 clones, roughly four fifths occurring once. The sequenced sample was PBMCs. The origin of the receptors is a woman in her 30s in good health and CMV-seropositive.

J is TRBJ2-1 and V is TRBV6-1, with D possibly being TRBD2 (6 bases). V gave up 7 bases and J gave up 0 bases, with 10 bases separating them. Germline lookup yields CDR1 MNHNS and CDR2 SASEGT. The length of the CDR3 is 14 residues. In DNA, the CDR3 is TGTGCCAGCACCGACGGGAGCTCCTACAATGAGCAGTTCTTC. It translates to CASTDGSSYNEQFF.

The chain is built from TRBV7-9 and TRBJ1-3, with TRBD1 matching 7 bases. The trim removed 6 bases at V and 0 bases at J, leaving 5 bases unmatched. Germline CDR1 reads SEHNR; CDR2 reads FQNEAQ (reference sequence). The CDR3 has 15 amino acids. CDR3 sequence reads: CASRAGGASGNTIYF. CDR3 coding DNA: TGTGCCAGCAGAGCAGGGGGTGCCTCTGGAAACACCATATATTTT.

CDR3 amino acids: CASSYHDRRLDTQYF. The DNA for the CDR3 is TGTGCCAGCAGTTATCACGACAGGAGGCTGGATACGCAGTATTTT. The chain joins TRBV27 to TRBJ2-3; the D gene is possibly TRBD1 (6 bases). V lost 4 bases to trimming and J lost 6 bases, with 17 bases between them. The CDR3 sequence is 15 residues long. CDR1 is MNHEY, CDR2 SMNVEV, per germline (reference sequence).

The chain couples TRBV5-6 to TRBJ2-7; TRBD2 agrees at 7 bases. Germline CDR1 SGHDT, CDR2 YYEEEE. Unmatched junction bases numbered 6, after V lost 1 base and J lost 2 bases. The CDR3 extends over 15 amino acids. CDR3 in DNA: TGTGCCAGCAGCTTGTGGCTAGCGGCTCCCTACGAGCAGTACTTC. Protein sequence: CASSLWLAAPYEQYF.

This rearrangement joins TRBV28 to TRBJ1-2; TRBD1 agrees at 9 bases. Germline-derived CDR1 and CDR2 are MDHEN and SYDVKM. The V gene end was trimmed by 6 bases and the J gene end by 8 bases; junction bases not matched to a gene: 10. The CDR3 has 14 amino acids. CDR3 nucleotides: TGTGCCAGCAGGGGACCGGGACAGGGAAGGGGCTACACCTTC. Translation gives CASRGPGQGRGYTF.